A selection of T cell receptor beta chains follows, all from one sample in a study of blood T cell repertoires in COVID-19. Sequencing used immunoSEQ multiplex PCR; TCRdb keeps in-frame clones, though not all of them. The data show roughly 73,000 clones, roughly three quarters seen once. Source material: peripheral blood. These TCRs come from a man in his 70s with acute or convalescent COVID-19. Each CDR3 is given with its conserved first and last residue. A D gene is named only where the DNA matches it firmly. The size entry is marked missing in some rows and otherwise reads once, few, many or a size class.

j_call v_call d_call cdr3_length clone_size cdr3_nt cdr3_aa
TRBJ2-7 TRBV18 - 14 - TGTGCCAGCTCACCACCGAGCAGGGCGTACGAGCAGTACTTC CASSPPSRAYEQYF
TRBJ2-1 TRBV18 - 16 - TGTGCCAGCTCACCATCCCGGGAGCATGTGTTCCATGAGCAGTTCTTC CASSPSREHVFHEQFF
TRBJ1-1 TRBV6-6 - 15 - TGTGCCAGCAGTCCCCGGGGGACGGGGAACACTGAAGCTTTCTTT CASSPRGTGNTEAFF
TRBJ1-1 TRBV28 - 13 few TGTGCCAGCAGTTCGGGAGGGGGAACTGAAGCTTTCTTT CASSSGGGTEAFF
TRBJ2-5 TRBV7-2 - 15 - TGTGCCAGCAGCTCAACGGGCCCCCGAGGGGAGACCCAGTACTTC CASSSTGPRGETQYF
TRBJ1-2 TRBV19 TRBD1 11 - TGTGCCAGTAGACAGGGGGCCGGCTACACCTTC CASRQGAGYTF
TRBJ1-6 TRBV5-6 TRBD1 15 few TGTGCCAGCAGCGGTACCGGGACAGTTAATTCACCCCTCCACTTT CASSGTGTVNSPLHF
TRBJ2-6 TRBV24-1 TRBD1 17 few TGTGCCACCAGTGAGGGACAGGGGACCCCTGGGGCCAACGTCCTGACTTTC CATSEGQGTPGANVLTF
TRBJ2-5 TRBV7-3 TRBD1 18 - TGTGCCAGCAGCTTAGGCCCCCAGGGGACAGGGATCCAAGAGACCCAGTACTTC CASSLGPQGTGIQETQYF
TRBJ1-5 TRBV28 - 14 - TGTGCCAGCAGAACCCCGGGGGGCAATCAGCCCCAGCATTTT CASRTPGGNQPQHF
TRBJ2-5 TRBV28 TRBD2 14 - TGTGCCAGCAGTACTCGGACTAGGGTAGAGACCCAGTACTTC CASSTRTRVETQYF
TRBJ2-5 TRBV19 - 17 - TGTGCCAGTAGTATAGATTATACAACAGAGTGGAAAGAGACCCAGTACTTC CASSIDYTTEWKETQYF
TRBJ1-1 TRBV7-2 TRBD1 16 once TGTGCCAGCAGCATAACCTCTTTCGGACAGGGCAATGAAGCTTTCTTT CASSITSFGQGNEAFF
TRBJ1-3 TRBV7-9 - 14 - TGTGCCAGCTTGGAGGCGGCCTCTGGAAACACCATATATTTT CASLEAASGNTIYF
TRBJ2-1 TRBV7-7 - 13 - TGTGCTAGCAGCCCTGACGCCTCGGAGGAGCAGTTCTTC CASSPDASEEQFF
TRBJ2-7 TRBV4-3 TRBD1 15 once TGCGCCAGCAGCCAGCAGACAGGGCCCTCCTACGAGCAGTACTTC CASSQQTGPSYEQYF
TRBJ1-3 TRBV6-5 - 14 - TGTGCCAGCAGCAGGGAAACCTCTGGAAACACCATATATTTT CASSRETSGNTIYF
TRBJ2-5 TRBV9 TRBD2 13 - TGTGCCAGCAGCGGCGGGAGAGCAGAGACCCAGTACTTC CASSGGRAETQYF
TRBJ2-1 TRBV11-3 TRBD1 14 - TGTGCCAGCAGCCTCCGACAGGGGGCCCATGAGCAGTTCTTC CASSLRQGAHEQFF
TRBJ2-4 TRBV28 - 14 - TGTGCCAGCAGCCTGGGCAGGGATGAAAACATTCAGTACTTC CASSLGRDENIQYF
TRBJ2-2 TRBV11-2 TRBD2 18 - TGTGCCAGCAGCTTCGGACTAGCGGGAGGGCAAGACACCGGGGAGCTGTTTTTT CASSFGLAGGQDTGELFF
TRBJ2-1 TRBV19 - 14 - TGTGCCAGTAGTCAATTTTGGGGCCAGGGTGAGCAGTTCTTC CASSQFWGQGEQFF
TRBJ2-7 TRBV28 TRBD1 14 - TGTGCCAGCAGTGCACCGGGACAGTCCTACGAGCAGTACTTC CASSAPGQSYEQYF